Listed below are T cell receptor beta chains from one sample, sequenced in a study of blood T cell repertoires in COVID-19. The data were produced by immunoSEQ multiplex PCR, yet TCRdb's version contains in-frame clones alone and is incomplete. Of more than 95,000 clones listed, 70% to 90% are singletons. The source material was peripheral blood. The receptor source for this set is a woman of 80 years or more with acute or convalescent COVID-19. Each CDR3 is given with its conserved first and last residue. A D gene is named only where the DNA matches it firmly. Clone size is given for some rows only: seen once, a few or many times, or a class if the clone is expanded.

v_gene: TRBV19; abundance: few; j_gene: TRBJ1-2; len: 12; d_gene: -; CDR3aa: CATGGLNYGYTF; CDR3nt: TGTGCCACCGGAGGACTTAACTATGGCTACACCTTC
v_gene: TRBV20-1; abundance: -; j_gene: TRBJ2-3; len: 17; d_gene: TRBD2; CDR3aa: CSASRSMGDSGGRTQYF; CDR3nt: TGCAGTGCTAGTCGGTCGATGGGGGATAGCGGGGGGCGTACGCAGTATTTT
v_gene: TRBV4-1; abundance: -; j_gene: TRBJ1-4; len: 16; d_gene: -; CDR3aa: CASSQVLGGTNEKLFF; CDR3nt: TGCGCCAGCAGCCAAGTACTCGGCGGTACTAATGAAAAACTGTTTTTT
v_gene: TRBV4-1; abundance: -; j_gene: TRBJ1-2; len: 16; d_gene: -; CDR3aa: CASSQGQIRPRDGYTF; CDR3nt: TGCGCCAGCAGCCAAGGTCAAATAAGGCCCCGGGATGGCTACACCTTC
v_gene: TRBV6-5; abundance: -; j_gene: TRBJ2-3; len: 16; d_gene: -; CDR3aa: CASSWGHRVGVDTQYF; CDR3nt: TGTGCCAGCAGTTGGGGACATAGGGTGGGGGTTGATACGCAGTATTTT
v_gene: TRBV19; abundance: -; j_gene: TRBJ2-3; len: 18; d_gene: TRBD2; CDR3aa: CASSIEPSSGGAKDTQYF; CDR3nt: TGTGCCAGTAGTATAGAACCCTCTAGCGGGGGGGCCAAGGATACGCAGTATTTT
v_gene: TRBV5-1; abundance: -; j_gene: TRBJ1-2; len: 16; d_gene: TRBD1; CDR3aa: CASSPHPDRGKDGYTF; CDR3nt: TGCGCCAGCAGCCCTCACCCTGACAGGGGGAAGGATGGCTACACCTTC
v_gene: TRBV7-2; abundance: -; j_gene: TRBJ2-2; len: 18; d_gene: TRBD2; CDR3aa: CASSLGFGALAGTGELFF; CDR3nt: TGTGCCAGCAGCTTAGGGTTCGGTGCTCTAGCGGGGACCGGGGAGCTGTTTTTT
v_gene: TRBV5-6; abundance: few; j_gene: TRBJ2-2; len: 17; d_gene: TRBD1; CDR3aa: CASSLMGQGTNTGELFF; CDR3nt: TGTGCCAGCAGCTTGATGGGACAGGGTACGAACACCGGGGAGCTGTTTTTT
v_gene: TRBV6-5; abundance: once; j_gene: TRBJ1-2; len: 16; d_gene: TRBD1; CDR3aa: CASSYLWTGGNYGYTF; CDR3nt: TGTGCCAGCAGTTACCTCTGGACAGGGGGCAACTATGGCTACACCTTC
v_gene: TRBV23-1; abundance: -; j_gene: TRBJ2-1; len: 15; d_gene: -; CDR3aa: CASGSHSYSYNEQFF; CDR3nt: TGCGCCAGCGGCAGTCATAGCTATTCCTACAATGAGCAGTTCTTC
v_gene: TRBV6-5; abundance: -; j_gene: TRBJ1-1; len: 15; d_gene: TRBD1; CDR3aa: CASSAGTVMNTEAFF; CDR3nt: TGTGCCAGCAGCGCCGGGACAGTCATGAACACTGAAGCTTTCTTT
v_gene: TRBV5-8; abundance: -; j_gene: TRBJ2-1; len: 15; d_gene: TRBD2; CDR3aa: CASSSTGTRVNEQFF; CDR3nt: TGTGCCAGCAGCTCAACCGGGACTAGGGTCAATGAGCAGTTCTTC
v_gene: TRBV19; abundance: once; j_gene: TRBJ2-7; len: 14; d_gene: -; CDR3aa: CASSIPRPPYEQYF; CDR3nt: TGTGCCAGTAGTATACCCAGGCCTCCCTACGAGCAGTACTTC
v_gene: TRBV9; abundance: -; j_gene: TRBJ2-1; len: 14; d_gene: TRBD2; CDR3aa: CASSVAGGRHEQFF; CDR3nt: TGTGCCAGCAGCGTAGCGGGGGGAAGGCATGAGCAGTTCTTC
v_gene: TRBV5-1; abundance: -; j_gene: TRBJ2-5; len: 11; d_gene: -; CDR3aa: CASSLQETQYF; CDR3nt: TGCGCCAGCAGCCTCCAAGAGACCCAGTACTTC
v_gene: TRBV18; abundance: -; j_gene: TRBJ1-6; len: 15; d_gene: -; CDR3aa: CASSPRSEGNSPLHF; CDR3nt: TGTGCCAGCTCACCACGGTCAGAGGGCAATTCACCCCTCCACTTT
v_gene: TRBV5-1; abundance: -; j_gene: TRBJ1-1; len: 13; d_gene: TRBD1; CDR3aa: CASSLDRATEAFF; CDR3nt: TGCGCCAGCAGCCTGGACAGGGCCACTGAAGCTTTCTTT
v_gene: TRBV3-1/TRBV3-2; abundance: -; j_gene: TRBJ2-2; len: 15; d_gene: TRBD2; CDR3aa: CASSGSTSFTGELFF; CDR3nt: TGTGCCAGCAGCGGGTCGACTAGCTTCACCGGGGAGCTGTTTTTT
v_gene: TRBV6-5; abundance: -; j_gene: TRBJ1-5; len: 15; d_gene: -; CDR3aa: CASSYSAGGNQPQHF; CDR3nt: TGTGCCAGCAGTTACTCCGCAGGGGGCAATCAGCCCCAGCATTTT
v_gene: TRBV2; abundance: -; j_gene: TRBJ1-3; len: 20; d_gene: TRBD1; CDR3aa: CASSRRRTGGLIDSGNTIYF; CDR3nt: TGTGCCAGCAGTCGGCGTCGGACAGGGGGCTTAATCGACTCTGGAAACACCATATATTTT
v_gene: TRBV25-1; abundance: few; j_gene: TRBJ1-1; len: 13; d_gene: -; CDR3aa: CASSEPGNTEAFF; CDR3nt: TGTGCCAGCAGTGAACCGGGGAACACTGAAGCTTTCTTT